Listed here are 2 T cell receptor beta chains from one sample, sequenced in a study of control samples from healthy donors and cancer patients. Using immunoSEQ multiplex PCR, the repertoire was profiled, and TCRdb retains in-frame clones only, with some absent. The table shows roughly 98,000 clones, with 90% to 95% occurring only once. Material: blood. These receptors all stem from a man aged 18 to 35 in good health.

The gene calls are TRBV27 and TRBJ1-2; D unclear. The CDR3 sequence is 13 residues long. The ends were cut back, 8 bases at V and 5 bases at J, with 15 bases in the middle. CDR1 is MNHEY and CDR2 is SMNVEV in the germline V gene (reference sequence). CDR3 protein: CASGGAMDYGYTF. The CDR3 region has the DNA TGTGCCAGCGGAGGTGCGATGGATTATGGCTACACCTTC.

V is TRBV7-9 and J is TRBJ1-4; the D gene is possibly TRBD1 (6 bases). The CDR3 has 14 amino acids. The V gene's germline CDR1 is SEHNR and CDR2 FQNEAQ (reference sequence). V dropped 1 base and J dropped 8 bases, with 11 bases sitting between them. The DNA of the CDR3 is TGTGCCAGCAGCTTAGACAGGGTTGAGGAAAAACTGTTTTTT. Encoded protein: CASSLDRVEEKLFF.